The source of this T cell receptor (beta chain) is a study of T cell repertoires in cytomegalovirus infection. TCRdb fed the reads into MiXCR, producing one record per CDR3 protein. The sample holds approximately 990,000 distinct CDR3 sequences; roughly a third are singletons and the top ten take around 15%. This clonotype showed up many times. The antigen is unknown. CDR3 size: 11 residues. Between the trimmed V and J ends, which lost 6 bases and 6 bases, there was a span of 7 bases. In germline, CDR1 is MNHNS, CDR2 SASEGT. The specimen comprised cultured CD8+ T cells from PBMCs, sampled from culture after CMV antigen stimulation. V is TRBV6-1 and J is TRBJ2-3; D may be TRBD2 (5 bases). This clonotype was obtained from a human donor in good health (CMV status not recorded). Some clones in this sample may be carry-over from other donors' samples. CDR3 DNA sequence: TGTGCCAGCAGGGACTTCGATACGCAGTATTTT. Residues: CASRDFDTQYF.